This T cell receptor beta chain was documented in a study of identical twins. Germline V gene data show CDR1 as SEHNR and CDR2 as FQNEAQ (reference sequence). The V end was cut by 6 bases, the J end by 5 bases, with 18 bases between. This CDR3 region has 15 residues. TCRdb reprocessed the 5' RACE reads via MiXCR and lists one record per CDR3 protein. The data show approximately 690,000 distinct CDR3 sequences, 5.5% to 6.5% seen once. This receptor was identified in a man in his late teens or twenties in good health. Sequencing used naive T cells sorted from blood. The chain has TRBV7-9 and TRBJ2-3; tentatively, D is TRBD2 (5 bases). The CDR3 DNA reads TGTGCCAGCAGACGGCAGGACCCCGAGGGAGATACGCAGTATTTT. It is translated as CASRRQDPEGDTQYF.